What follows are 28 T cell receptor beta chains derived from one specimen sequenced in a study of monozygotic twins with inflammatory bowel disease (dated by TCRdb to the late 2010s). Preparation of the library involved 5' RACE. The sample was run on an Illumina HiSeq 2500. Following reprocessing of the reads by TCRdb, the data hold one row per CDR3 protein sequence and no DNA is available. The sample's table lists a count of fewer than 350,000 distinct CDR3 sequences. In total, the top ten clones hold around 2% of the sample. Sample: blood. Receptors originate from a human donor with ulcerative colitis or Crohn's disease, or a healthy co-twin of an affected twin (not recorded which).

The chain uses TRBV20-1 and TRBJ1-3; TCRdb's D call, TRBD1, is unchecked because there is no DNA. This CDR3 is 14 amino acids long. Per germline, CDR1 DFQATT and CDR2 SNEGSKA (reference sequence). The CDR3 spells CSAPDRVAGNTIYF.

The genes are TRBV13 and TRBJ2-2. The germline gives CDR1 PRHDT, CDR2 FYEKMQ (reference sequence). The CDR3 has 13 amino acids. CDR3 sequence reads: CASSLGLTGELFF.

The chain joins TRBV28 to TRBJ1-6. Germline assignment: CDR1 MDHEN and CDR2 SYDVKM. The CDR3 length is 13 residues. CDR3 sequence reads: CASKDYYNSPLHF.

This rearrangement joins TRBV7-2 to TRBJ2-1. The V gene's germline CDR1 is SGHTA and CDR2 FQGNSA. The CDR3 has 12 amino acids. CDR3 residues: CAGTDSYNEQFF.

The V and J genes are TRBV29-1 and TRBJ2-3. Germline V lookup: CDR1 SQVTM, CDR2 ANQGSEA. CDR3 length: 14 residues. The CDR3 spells CSVEKVQRTDTQYF.

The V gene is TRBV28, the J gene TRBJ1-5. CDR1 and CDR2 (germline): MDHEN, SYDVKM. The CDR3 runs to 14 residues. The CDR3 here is CATSDSNSNQPQHF.

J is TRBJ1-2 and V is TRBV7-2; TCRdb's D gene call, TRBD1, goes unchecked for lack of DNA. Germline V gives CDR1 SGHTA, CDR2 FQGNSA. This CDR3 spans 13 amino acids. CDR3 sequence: CASSFTQGYGYTF.

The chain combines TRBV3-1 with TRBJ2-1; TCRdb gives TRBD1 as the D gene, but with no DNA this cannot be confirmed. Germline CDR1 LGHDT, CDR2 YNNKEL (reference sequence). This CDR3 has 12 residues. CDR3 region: CASSHRGGEQFF.

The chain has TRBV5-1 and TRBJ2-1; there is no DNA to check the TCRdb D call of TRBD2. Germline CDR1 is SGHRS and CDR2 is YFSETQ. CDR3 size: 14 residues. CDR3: CASSSGLGSHEQFF.

CDR3 region: CSAGDSPAYEQYF. The chain combines TRBV20-1 with TRBJ2-7; the TRBD1 assignment by TCRdb is unverifiable without DNA. Germline V lookup: CDR1 DFQATT, CDR2 SNEGSKA (reference sequence). The CDR3 length is 13 residues.

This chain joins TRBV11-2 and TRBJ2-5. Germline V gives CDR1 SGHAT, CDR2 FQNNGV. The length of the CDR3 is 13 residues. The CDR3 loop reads CASSPDGRETQYF.

This CDR3 reads CASSLIAPNVETQYF. This chain connects TRBV5-1 to TRBJ2-5. CDR1 and CDR2 from the germline V gene are SGHRS and YFSETQ. There are 15 residues in the CDR3.

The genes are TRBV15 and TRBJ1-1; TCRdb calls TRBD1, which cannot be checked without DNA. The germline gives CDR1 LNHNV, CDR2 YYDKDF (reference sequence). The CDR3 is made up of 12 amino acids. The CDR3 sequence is CATSRGLRGAFF.

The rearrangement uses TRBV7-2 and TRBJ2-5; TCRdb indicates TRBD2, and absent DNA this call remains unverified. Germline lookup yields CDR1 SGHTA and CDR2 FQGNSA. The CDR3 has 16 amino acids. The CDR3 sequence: CASSLDGGFGEETQYF.

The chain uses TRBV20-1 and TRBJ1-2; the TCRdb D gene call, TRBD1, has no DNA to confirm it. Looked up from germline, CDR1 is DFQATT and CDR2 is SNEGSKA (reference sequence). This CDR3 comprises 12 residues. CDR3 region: CSASLGADGYTF.

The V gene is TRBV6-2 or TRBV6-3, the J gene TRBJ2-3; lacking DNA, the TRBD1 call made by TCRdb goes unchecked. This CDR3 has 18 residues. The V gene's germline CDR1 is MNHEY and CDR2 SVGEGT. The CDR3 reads CASSYARVYSNSTDTQYF.

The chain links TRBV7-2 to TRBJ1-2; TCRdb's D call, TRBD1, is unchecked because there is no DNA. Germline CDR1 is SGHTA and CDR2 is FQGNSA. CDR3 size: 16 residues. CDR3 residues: CASSLERGQGRHGYTF.

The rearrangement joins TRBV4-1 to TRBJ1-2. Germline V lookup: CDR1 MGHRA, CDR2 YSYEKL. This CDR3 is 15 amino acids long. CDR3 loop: CASSQLVTSNYGYTF.

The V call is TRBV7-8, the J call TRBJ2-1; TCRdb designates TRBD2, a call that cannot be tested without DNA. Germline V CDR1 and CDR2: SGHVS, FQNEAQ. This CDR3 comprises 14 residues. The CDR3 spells CASSITSGPNEQFF.

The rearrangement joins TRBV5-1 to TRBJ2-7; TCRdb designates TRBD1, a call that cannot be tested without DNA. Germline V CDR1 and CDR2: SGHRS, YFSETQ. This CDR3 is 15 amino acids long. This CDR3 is CASSVEGRNAYEQYF.

CDR3 region: CASSPQDSNQPQHF. The V call is TRBV4-1, the J call TRBJ1-5. The CDR3 runs to 14 residues. The germline V gene has CDR1 MGHRA and CDR2 YSYEKL.

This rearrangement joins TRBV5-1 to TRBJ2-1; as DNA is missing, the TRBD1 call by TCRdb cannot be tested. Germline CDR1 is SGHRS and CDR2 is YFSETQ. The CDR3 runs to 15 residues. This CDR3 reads CASSLQGGSAREQFF.

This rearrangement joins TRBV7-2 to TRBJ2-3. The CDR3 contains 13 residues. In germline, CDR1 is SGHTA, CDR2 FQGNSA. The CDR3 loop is CASSRSTTDTQYF.

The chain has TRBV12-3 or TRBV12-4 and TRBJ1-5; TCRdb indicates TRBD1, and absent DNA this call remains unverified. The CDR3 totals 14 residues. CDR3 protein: CASSRTGEAQPQHF.

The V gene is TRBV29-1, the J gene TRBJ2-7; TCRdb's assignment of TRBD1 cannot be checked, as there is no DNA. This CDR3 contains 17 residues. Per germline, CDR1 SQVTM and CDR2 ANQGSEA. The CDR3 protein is CSVVRPDSQIATYEQYF.

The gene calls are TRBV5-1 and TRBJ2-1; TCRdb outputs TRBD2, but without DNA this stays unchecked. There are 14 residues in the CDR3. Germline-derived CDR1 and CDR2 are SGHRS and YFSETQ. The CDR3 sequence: CASSLRLAENEQFF.

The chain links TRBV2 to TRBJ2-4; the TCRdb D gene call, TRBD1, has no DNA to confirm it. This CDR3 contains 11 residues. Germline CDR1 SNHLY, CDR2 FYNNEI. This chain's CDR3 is CASEGRDTLFF. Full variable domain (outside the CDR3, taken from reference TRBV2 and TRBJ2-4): EPEVTQTPSHQVTQMGQEVILRCVPISNHLYFYWYRQILGQKVEFLVSFYNNEISEKSEIFDDQFSVERPDGSNFTLKIRSTKLEDSAMYFCASEGRDTLFFGAGTRLSVL.

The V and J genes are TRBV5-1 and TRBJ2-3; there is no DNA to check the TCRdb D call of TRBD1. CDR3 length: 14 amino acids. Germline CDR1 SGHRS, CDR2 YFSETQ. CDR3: CASSYGTYTDTQYF.